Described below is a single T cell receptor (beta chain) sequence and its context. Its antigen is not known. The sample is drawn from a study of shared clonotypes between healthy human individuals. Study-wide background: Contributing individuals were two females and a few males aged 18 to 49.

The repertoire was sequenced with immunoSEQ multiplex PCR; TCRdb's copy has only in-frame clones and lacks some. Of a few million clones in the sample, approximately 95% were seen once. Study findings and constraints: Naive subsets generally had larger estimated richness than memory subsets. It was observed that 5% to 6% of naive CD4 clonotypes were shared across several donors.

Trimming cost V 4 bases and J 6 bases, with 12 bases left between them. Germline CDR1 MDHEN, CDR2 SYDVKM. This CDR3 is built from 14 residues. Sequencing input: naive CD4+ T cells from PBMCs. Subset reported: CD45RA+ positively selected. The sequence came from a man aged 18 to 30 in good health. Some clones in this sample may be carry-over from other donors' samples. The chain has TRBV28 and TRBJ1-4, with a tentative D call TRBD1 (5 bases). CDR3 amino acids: CASSSPGGYEKLFF. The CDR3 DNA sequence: TGTGCCAGCAGTTCCCCCGGGGGTTATGAAAAACTGTTTTTT.